The 19 T cell receptor beta chains below come from one sample, sequenced in a study of T cell responses to AZD1222 COVID-19 vaccine. TCRdb keeps only in-frame clones here, not all; method: immunoSEQ multiplex PCR. The table includes approximately 89,000 clones, around nine tenths detected once. The specimen was peripheral blood, collected on day 0 of MenACWY control vaccination. Every receptor here comes from an adult in good health.

The chain has TRBV27 and TRBJ2-7; 8 bases match TRBD2. Germline assignment: CDR1 MNHEY and CDR2 SMNVEV (reference sequence). The ends lost 5 bases at V and 3 bases at J; junction bases unmatched: 6. The CDR3 runs 14 residues. The chain's CDR3 is CASSPGLVFYEQYF. The CDR3 nucleotides read TGTGCCAGCAGTCCGGGACTAGTCTTCTACGAGCAGTACTTC.

On this clone itself: Other DNA sequences in the sample encode the same CDR3. The CDR3 here is CAWSAGGETQYF. CDR3 bases: TGTGCCTGGAGTGCGGGTGGGGAGACCCAGTACTTC. The chain recombines TRBV30 with TRBJ2-5; no clear D. The CDR3 runs 12 residues. Germline loops: CDR1 GTSNPN, CDR2 SVGIG (reference sequence). The V end was cut by 1 base, the J end by 5 bases, with 8 bases between.

The V gene is TRBV4-2, the J gene TRBJ1-3; D remains ambiguous. Germline values: CDR1 LGHNA, CDR2 YNFKEQ. The CDR3 is made up of 14 amino acids. V lost 1 base and J lost 0, with 4 bases in between. The CDR3 here is CASSQGVSGNTIYF. CDR3 nucleotides: TGTGCCAGCAGCCAAGGAGTCTCTGGAAACACCATATATTTT.

The chain links TRBV6-5 to TRBJ2-1; D is uncertain. The CDR3 loop spans 12 amino acids. Trimming removed 2 bases from V and 9 bases from J, with 8 bases in between. Germline-derived CDR1 and CDR2 are MNHEY and SVGAGI. DNA for the CDR3: TGTGCCAGCAGTTACCTGGCTAGTGAGCAGTTCTTC. Its translation is CASSYLASEQFF.

For this clone: One end of the junction does not line up with germline, which may come from a read error. The chain joins TRBV9 to TRBJ2-7, with D maybe TRBD2 (5 bases). Per the germline V gene, CDR1 is SGDLS and CDR2 is YYNGEE. The CDR3 length is 14 residues. CDR3 bases: TGTGCCAGCAGCGCGACGGAGGCCGGGTACGGGCAGTACTTC. Translation gives CASSATEAGYGQYF.

This clone has just one count. This sequence joins TRBV19 and TRBJ2-5, with D perhaps being TRBD1 or TRBD2 (6 bases each). With 4 bases removed from V and 7 bases from J, the gap between germline ends came to 19 bases. This CDR3 has 15 amino acids. Germline CDR1 reads LNHDA; CDR2 reads SQIVND (reference sequence). DNA of the CDR3: TGTGCCAGTAGTAGAGACTCCGGGGGCAGTGGGACCCAGTACTTC. Translating gives CASSRDSGGSGTQYF.

The V and J genes are TRBV19 and TRBJ1-1; D call uncertain. V lost 2 bases and J lost 4, with 17 bases in between. Germline V gene data show CDR1 as LNHDA and CDR2 as SQIVND (reference sequence). CDR3 length: 16 amino acids. CDR3 region: CASSISLTGFGTEAFF. The CDR3 nucleotides read TGTGCCAGTAGTATAAGCCTCACGGGTTTCGGCACTGAAGCTTTCTTT. The complete variable domain, with remaining parts taken from reference TRBV19 and TRBJ1-1, reads DGGITQSPKYLFRKEGQNVTLSCEQNLNHDAMYWYRQDPGQGLRLIYYSQIVNDFQKGDIAEGYSVSREKKESFPLTVTSAQKNPTAFYLCASSISLTGFGTEAFFGQGTRLTVV.

This clone was seen a single time. The V call is TRBV28, the J call TRBJ2-3; 8 nucleotides align to TRBD2. After removal of 4 bases from V and 0 bases from J, the junction contained 6 bases not matched to a gene. CDR3 length: 16 amino acids. Per the germline V gene, CDR1 is MDHEN and CDR2 is SYDVKM. CDR3 sequence reads: CASSSASSGSTDTQYF. DNA for the CDR3: TGTGCCAGCAGTTCCGCATCTAGCGGGAGCACAGATACGCAGTATTTT.

This clone was seen just once. The V gene is TRBV30, the J gene TRBJ1-5, with D possibly being TRBD1 (6 bases). The germline V and J ends were trimmed by 5 bases and 0 bases, with 8 bases remaining between them. This CDR3 region has 13 residues. The germline gives CDR1 GTSNPN, CDR2 SVGIG (reference sequence). This chain's CDR3 is CAWGQYSNQPQHF. CDR3 sequence (DNA): TGTGCCTGGGGACAGTATAGCAATCAGCCCCAGCATTTT.

This clone was seen a single time. The chain uses TRBV3-1 (or the pseudogene TRBV3-2) and TRBJ1-1; D is perhaps TRBD1 (5 bases). Trimming shortened V by 2 bases and J by 8 bases, and 6 bases separated the two germline ends. The germline V gene has CDR1 LGHDT and CDR2 YNNKEL (reference sequence). This CDR3 is built from 11 residues. CDR3 region: CASSQKGEAFF. The CDR3 nucleotides are TGTGCCAGCAGCCAAAAGGGGGAAGCTTTCTTT.

This clone appeared a single time. This specimen includes other DNA sequences encoding the same CDR3. The chain joins TRBV11-3 to TRBJ2-3; 7 bases line up with TRBD2. V dropped 5 bases and J dropped 0; count of bases not matched to a gene: 5. This CDR3 comprises 15 residues. CDR1 and CDR2 from the germline V gene are SGHNT and YENEEA. The CDR3 DNA reads TGTGCCAGCAGCCCGGGGGGAGGGAGCACAGATACGCAGTATTTT. Its translation: CASSPGGGSTDTQYF.

CDR3 sequence reads: CSASLLAFADTQYF. In nucleotides, the CDR3 is TGCAGTGCTAGTCTTCTAGCTTTTGCAGATACGCAGTATTTT. This chain connects TRBV20-1 to TRBJ2-3; a weak D match, TRBD2 (5 bases). The CDR3 is 14 amino acids. The germline V gene has CDR1 DFQATT and CDR2 SNEGSKA (reference sequence). V was clipped by 3 bases and J by 4 bases, with 14 bases between them.

Worth noting for this clone: An end of the junction differs from the germline gene, which may be a read error. CDR3 region: CASSLDGPVPF. CDR3 nucleotides: TGTGCCAGCAGCTTAGATGGCCCGGTCCCCTTC. The V gene is TRBV11-2, the J gene TRBJ1-2; no firm D call. This CDR3 has 11 residues. CDR1 SGHAT and CDR2 FQNNGV come from the germline V gene. The variable domain in full, completed from reference TRBV11-2 and TRBJ1-2, reads EAGVAQSPRYKIIEKRQSVAFWCNPISGHATLYWYQQILGQGPKLLIQFQNNGVVDDSQLPKDRFSAERLKGVDSTLKIQPAKLEDSAVYLCASSLDGPVPFGSGTRLTVV.

The chain joins TRBV7-2 to TRBJ2-1; D unresolved. Germline V gene data show CDR1 as SGHTA and CDR2 as FQGNSA. V was shortened by 1 base and J by 5 bases, with 9 bases between the two germline ends. CDR3 length: 14 amino acids. The CDR3 is CASSLGVANNEQFF. The CDR3 nucleotides are TGTGCCAGCAGCTTAGGAGTGGCCAACAATGAGCAGTTCTTC.

The gene calls are TRBV29-1 and TRBJ1-1; D is uncertain. Germline CDR1 and CDR2: SQVTM and ANQGSEA. V dropped 1 base and J dropped 3 bases, with 6 bases sitting between them. This CDR3 is built from 12 residues. CDR3 sequence: CSVEGWDTEAFF. In DNA form, the CDR3 reads TGCAGCGTTGAAGGATGGGACACTGAAGCTTTCTTT.

The V and J genes are TRBV5-4 and TRBJ2-3; 7 bases align to TRBD2. The CDR3 runs to 20 residues. The V segment lost 0 bases and the J segment 3 bases; nucleotides outside the gene matches: 19. The germline CDR1 and CDR2 sequences are SGHNT and YYREEE (reference sequence). This CDR3 is CASSLAGVAGTPRGTDTQYF. In nucleotides, the CDR3 is TGTGCCAGCAGCTTGGCGGGGGTAGCGGGCACTCCACGAGGGACAGATACGCAGTATTTT.

The chain uses TRBV7-3 and TRBJ1-1; D remains ambiguous. V lost 1 base and J lost 4, with 16 bases in between. Germline V gives CDR1 SGHTA, CDR2 FQGTGA. This CDR3 comprises 16 residues. CDR3: CASSLKVAGGSTEAFF. The CDR3 DNA reads TGTGCCAGCAGCTTAAAGGTGGCAGGAGGGAGCACTGAAGCTTTCTTT.

V usage is TRBV5-6 and J usage is TRBJ2-7, with TRBD2 as a possible D gene (5 bases). The V gene lost 5 bases and the J gene lost 6 bases, with 15 bases spanning the gap. Germline CDR1 is SGHDT and CDR2 is YYEEEE. There are 13 residues in the CDR3. The CDR3 DNA follows: TGTGCCAGCAGTGGGAGAAGGACTGGCGAGCAGTACTTC. Translation: CASSGRRTGEQYF.

V usage is TRBV7-9 and J usage is TRBJ1-1; no clear D gene. V lost 4 bases and J 6 bases, leaving 15 bases between the germline ends. CDR3 length: 14 residues. Per the germline V gene, CDR1 is SEHNR and CDR2 is FQNEAQ (reference sequence). DNA of the CDR3: TGTGCCAGCAGCTCCATCGACCCAGACGCTGAAGCTTTCTTT. Translated: CASSSIDPDAEAFF.